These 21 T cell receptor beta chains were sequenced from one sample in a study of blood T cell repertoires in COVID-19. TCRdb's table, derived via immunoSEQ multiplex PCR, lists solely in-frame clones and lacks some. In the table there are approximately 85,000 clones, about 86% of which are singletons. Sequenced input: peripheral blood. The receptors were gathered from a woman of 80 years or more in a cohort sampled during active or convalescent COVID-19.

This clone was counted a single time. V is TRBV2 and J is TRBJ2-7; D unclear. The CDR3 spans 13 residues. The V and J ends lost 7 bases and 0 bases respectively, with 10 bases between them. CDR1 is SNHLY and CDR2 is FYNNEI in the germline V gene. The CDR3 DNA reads TGTGCCAGCACGGTGGGCGACTCCTACGAGCAGTACTTC. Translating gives CASTVGDSYEQYF.

The CDR3: CASSQETSETAGGAKNIQYF. The DNA for the CDR3 is TGTGCCAGCAGCCAAGAGACGTCAGAAACGGCGGGAGGGGCCAAAAACATTCAGTACTTC. The chain links TRBV4-2 to TRBJ2-4; TRBD2 matches 9 bases. With V trimmed by 0 bases and J by 1 base, 13 bases remained unmatched. The CDR3 is made up of 20 amino acids. Germline CDR1 LGHNA, CDR2 YNFKEQ.

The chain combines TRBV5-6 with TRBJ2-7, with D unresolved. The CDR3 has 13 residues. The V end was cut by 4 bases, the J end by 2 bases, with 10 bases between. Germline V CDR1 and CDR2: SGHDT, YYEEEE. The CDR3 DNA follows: TGTGCCAGCAGCCCAGGAAGAACCTACGAGCAGTACGTC. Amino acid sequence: CASSPGRTYEQYV.

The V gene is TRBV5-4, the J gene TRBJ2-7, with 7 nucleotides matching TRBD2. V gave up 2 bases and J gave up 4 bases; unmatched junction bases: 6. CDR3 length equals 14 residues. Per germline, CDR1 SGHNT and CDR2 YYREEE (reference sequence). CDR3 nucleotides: TGTGCCAGCAGCTTTGGGGGAGGGCAGTACGAGCAGTACTTC. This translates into CASSFGGGQYEQYF.

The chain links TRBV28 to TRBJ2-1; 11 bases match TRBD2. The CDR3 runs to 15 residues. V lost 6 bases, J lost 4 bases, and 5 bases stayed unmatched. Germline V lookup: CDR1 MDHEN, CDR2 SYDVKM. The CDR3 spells CASSILAGAYNEQFF. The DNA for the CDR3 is TGTGCCAGCAGCATACTAGCGGGAGCATACAATGAGCAGTTCTTC.

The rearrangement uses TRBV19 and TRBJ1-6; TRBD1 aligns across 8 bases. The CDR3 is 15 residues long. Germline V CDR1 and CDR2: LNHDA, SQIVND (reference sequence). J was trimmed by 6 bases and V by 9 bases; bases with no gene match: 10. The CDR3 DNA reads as TGTGCCAGCCAGACAGGGGTGGAGATTAATTCACCCCTCCACTTT. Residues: CASQTGVEINSPLHF.

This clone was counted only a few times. This CDR3 is CAWSVLGENLGYTF. CDR3 DNA: TGTGCCTGGAGTGTTCTAGGGGAAAATTTGGGCTACACCTTC. The chain recombines TRBV30 with TRBJ1-2; TRBD1 is a possible D gene (5 bases). This CDR3 region has 14 residues. The germline V gene encodes CDR1 GTSNPN and CDR2 SVGIG (reference sequence). Trimming pared 0 bases from V and 8 bases from J, leaving 16 bases between.

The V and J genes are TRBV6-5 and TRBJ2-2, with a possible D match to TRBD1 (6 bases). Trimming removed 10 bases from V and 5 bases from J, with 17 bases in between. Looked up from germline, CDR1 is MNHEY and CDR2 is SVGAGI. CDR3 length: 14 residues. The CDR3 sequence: CAIKGETETGELFF. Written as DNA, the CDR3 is TGTGCCATCAAGGGGGAAACAGAAACCGGGGAGCTGTTTTTT.

CDR3 protein: CASSLNTGRTNEKLFF. The CDR3 bases are TGTGCCAGCTCACTAAACACAGGGCGGACTAATGAAAAACTGTTTTTT. The rearrangement links TRBV18 to TRBJ1-4; D is possibly TRBD1 (6 bases). The CDR3 totals 16 residues. V was clipped by 4 bases and J by 2 bases, with 14 bases between them. Germline CDR1 KGHSH, CDR2 LQKENI.

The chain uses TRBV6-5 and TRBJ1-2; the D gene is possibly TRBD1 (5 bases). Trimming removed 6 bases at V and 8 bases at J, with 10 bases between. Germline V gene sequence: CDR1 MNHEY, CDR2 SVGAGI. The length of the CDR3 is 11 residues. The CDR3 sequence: CASSGGQGYTF. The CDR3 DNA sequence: TGTGCCAGCAGCGGGGGTCAGGGCTACACCTTC.

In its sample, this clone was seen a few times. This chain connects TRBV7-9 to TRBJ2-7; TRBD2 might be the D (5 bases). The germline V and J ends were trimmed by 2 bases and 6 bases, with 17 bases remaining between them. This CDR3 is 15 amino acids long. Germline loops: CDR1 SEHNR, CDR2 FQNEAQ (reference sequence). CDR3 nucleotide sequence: TGTGCCAGCAGCTTATCCGCCCGGGGATTCAGCGAGCAGTACTTC. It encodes CASSLSARGFSEQYF. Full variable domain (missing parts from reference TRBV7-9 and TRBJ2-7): DTGVSQNPRHKITKRGQNVTFRCDPISEHNRLYWYRQTLGQGPEFLTYFQNEAQLEKSRLLSDRFSAERPKGSFSTLEIQRTEQGDSAMYLCASSLSARGFSEQYFGPGTRLTVT.

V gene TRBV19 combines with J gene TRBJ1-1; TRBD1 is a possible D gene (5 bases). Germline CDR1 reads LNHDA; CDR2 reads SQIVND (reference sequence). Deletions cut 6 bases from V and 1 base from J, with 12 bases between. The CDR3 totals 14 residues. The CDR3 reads CASSFRGWNTEAFF. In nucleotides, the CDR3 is TGTGCCAGTAGCTTTAGGGGCTGGAACACTGAAGCTTTCTTT.

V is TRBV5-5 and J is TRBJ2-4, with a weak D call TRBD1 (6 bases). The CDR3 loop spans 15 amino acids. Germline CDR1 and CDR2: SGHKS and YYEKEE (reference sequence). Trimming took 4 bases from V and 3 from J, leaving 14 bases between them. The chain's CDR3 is CASSLQGNDKNIQYF. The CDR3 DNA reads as TGTGCCAGCAGCCTCCAGGGGAACGACAAAAACATTCAGTACTTC. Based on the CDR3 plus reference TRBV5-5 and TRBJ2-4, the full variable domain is DAGVTQSPTHLIKTRGQQVTLRCSPISGHKSVSWYQQVLGQGPQFIFQYYEKEERGRGNFPDRFSARQFPNYSSELNVNALLLGDSALYLCASSLQGNDKNIQYFGAGTRLSVL.

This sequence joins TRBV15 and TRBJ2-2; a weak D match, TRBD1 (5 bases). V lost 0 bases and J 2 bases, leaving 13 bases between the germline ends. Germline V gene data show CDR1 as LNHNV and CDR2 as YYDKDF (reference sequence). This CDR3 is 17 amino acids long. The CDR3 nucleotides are TGTGCCACCAGCAGAGATCAATGGGGCTCTAACACCGGGGAGCTGTTTTTT. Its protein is CATSRDQWGSNTGELFF.

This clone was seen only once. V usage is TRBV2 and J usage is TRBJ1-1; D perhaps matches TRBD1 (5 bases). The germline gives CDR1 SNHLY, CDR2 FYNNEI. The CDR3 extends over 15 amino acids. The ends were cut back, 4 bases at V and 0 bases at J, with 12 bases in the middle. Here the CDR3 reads CASSVGTLMNTEAFF. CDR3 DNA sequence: TGTGCCAGCAGTGTTGGGACTCTCATGAACACTGAAGCTTTCTTT.

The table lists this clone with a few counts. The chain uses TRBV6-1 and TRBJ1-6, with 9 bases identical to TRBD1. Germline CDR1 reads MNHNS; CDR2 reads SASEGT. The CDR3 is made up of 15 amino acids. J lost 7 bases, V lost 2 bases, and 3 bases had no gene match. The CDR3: CASSEWGQGNSPLHF. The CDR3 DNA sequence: TGTGCCAGCAGTGAATGGGGACAGGGAAATTCACCCCTCCACTTT.

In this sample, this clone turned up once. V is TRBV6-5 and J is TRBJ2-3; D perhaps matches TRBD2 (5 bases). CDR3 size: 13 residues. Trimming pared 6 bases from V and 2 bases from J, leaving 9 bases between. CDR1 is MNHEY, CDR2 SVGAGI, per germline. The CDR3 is CASRILVTDTQYF. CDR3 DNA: TGTGCCAGCAGAATACTAGTCACAGATACGCAGTATTTT.

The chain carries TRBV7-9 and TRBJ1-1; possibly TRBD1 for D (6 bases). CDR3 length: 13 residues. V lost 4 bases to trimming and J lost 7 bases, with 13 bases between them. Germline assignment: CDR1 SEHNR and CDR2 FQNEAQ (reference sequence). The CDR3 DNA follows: TGTGCCAGCAGCTCACAGGGAGTCAGTGAAGCTTTCTTT. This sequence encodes CASSSQGVSEAFF.

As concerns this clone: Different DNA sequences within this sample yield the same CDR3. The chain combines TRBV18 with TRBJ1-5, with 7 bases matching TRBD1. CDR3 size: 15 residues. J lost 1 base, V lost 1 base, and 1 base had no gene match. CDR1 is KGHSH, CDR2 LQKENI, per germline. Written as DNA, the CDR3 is TGTGCCAGCTCACCACAGGGGGCGAGCAATCAGCCCCAGCATTTT. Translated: CASSPQGASNQPQHF.

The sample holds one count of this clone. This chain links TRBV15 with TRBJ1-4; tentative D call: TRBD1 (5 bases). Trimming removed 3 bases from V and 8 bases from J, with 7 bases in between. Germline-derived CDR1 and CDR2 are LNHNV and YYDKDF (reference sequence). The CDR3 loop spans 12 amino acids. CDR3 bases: TGTGCCACCAGCAGGAACAGGGAAAAACTGTTTTTT. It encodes CATSRNREKLFF.

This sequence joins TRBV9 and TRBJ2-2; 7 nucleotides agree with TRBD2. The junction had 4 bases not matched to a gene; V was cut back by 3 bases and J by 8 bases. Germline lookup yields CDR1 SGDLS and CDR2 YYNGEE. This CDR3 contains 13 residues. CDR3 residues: CASSEVGGGELFF. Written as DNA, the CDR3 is TGTGCCAGCAGCGAAGTGGGAGGGGGGGAGCTGTTTTTT.